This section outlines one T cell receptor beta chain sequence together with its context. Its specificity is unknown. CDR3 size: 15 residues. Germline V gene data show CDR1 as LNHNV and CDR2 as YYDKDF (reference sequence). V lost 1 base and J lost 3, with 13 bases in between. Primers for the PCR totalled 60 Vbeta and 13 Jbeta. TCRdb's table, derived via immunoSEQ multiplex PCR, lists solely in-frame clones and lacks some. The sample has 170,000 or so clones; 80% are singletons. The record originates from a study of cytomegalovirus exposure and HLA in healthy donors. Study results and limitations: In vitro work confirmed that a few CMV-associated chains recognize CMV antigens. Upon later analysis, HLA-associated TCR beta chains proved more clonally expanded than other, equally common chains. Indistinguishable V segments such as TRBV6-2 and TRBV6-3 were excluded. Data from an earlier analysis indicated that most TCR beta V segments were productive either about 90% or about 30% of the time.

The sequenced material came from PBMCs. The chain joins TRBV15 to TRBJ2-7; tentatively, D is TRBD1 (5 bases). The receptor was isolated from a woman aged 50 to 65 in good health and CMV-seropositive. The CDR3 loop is CATSRGGAGNYEQYF. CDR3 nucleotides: TGTGCCACCAGCAGAGGCGGTGCAGGGAACTACGAGCAGTACTTC.